These 9 T cell receptor beta chains came from one sample sequenced in a study of blood T cell repertoires in COVID-19. Some clones are missing from TCRdb's copy, which holds only in-frame ones; the method was immunoSEQ multiplex PCR. The table has about 130,000 clones, more than 70% seen once; the top ten hold more than 3.5%. The source material was peripheral blood. The receptors come from a human donor in a cohort sampled during active COVID-19.

V is TRBV15 and J is TRBJ2-4; tentatively, D is TRBD1 (5 bases). Germline V gene lookup returns CDR1 LNHNV and CDR2 YYDKDF (reference sequence). V was shortened by 2 bases and J by 11 bases, with 10 bases between the two germline ends. The CDR3 sequence is 12 residues long. In DNA form, the CDR3 reads TGTGCCACCAGCAGACCAGGGCTCCTTCAGTACTTC. Its translation: CATSRPGLLQYF.

The chain couples TRBV21-1 to TRBJ2-5; the DNA was not compared with TRBD2, the D call given in the table. TRBV21-1 is a recognized pseudogene. The CDR3 is made up of 15 amino acids. CDR3 loop: CASSHRTSGQETQYF. The CDR3 DNA reads as TGTGCCAGCAGCCACCGGACTAGCGGGCAAGAGACCCAGTACTTC.

CDR3 region: CASSFTAYNEQFF. CDR3 DNA: TGTGCCAGCAGCTTTACAGCATACAATGAGCAGTTCTTC. The chain joins TRBV7-6 to TRBJ2-1; D gene ambiguous. Deletions cut 3 bases from V and 4 bases from J, with 7 bases between. Germline assignment: CDR1 SGHVS and CDR2 FNYEAQ. This CDR3 is built from 13 residues.

This clone was detected only once. The chain uses TRBV5-1 and TRBJ2-3; 10 nucleotides agree with TRBD2. CDR1 and CDR2 from the germline V gene are SGHRS and YFSETQ. CDR3 length equals 16 residues. V shed 2 bases, J shed 2 bases, and the junction held 5 bases outside the gene matches. CDR3 protein: CASSLAGGRLTDTQYF. As DNA, the CDR3 is TGCGCCAGCAGCTTAGCGGGAGGGAGGCTCACAGATACGCAGTATTTT.

The V gene is TRBV30, the J gene TRBJ2-3, with 11 bases lining up with TRBD2. The CDR3 totals 14 residues. The germline CDR1 and CDR2 sequences are GTSNPN and SVGIG (reference sequence). The junction had 8 bases not matched to a gene; V was cut back by 3 bases and J by 9 bases. The CDR3, as DNA: TGTGCCTGGAGCTCCTGGACTAGCGGGCAAACGCAGTATTTT. The encoded protein is CAWSSWTSGQTQYF.

V usage is TRBV10-3 and J usage is TRBJ1-1; D remains unclear. V lost 0 bases, J lost 4 bases, and 12 bases lay in between. Germline CDR1 ENHRY, CDR2 SYGVKD. The CDR3 is 15 residues long. The CDR3: CAISESGGQSTEAFF. DNA of the CDR3: TGTGCCATCAGTGAGTCGGGAGGGCAGAGCACTGAAGCTTTCTTT.

The chain combines TRBV6-4 with TRBJ2-5; 12 bases line up with TRBD2. Germline trimming cut 6 bases from V and 3 bases from J; bases unmatched to any gene: 5. CDR1 and CDR2 from the germline V gene are MRHNA and SNTAGT. CDR3 length: 15 residues. The CDR3 loop is CASRTSGRPEETQYF. The CDR3 region has the DNA TGTGCCAGCAGAACTAGCGGGAGGCCCGAAGAGACCCAGTACTTC.

The rearrangement uses TRBV27 and TRBJ2-1; D is uncertain. The V end was cut by 3 bases, the J end by 6 bases, with 9 bases between. Per germline, CDR1 MNHEY and CDR2 SMNVEV (reference sequence). The CDR3 consists of 13 residues. In nucleotides, the CDR3 is TGTGCCAGCAGTTTTTCGACTCTCAATGAGCAGTTCTTC. Its protein product is CASSFSTLNEQFF.

This clone has a handful of counts. The chain has TRBV2 and TRBJ2-5, with D tentatively TRBD2 (6 bases). This CDR3 is built from 17 residues. Trimming shortened V by 0 bases and J by 2 bases, and 16 bases separated the two germline ends. CDR1 is SNHLY and CDR2 is FYNNEI in the germline V gene. The CDR3 DNA follows: TGTGCCAGCAGTGAAGCTTCTGGGGGGACTGATCAAGAGACCCAGTACTTC. This gives the protein CASSEASGGTDQETQYF.